A selection of T cell receptor beta chains follows, all from one sample in a study of blood T cell repertoires in COVID-19. The protocol was immunoSEQ multiplex PCR, while the TCRdb copy is restricted to in-frame clones and leaves out a portion. Here the sample spans about 160,000 clones, roughly 91% being singletons. Source material: peripheral blood. These receptors all come from a man younger than 35 with acute or convalescent COVID-19. Both conserved end residues are trimmed from each CDR3.

V gene	J gene	CDR3 protein
TRBV6-1	TRBJ1-2	ASSDGTGDYYGYT
TRBV7-2	TRBJ1-4	ASSFSQGWDEKLF
TRBV9	TRBJ2-1	ASSPLAGGNNEQF
TRBV9	TRBJ2-6	ASSSGQGDLFYGANVLT
TRBV27	TRBJ1-1	ASSLLTGVSTEAF
TRBV20-1	TRBJ1-1	SAKYRDEAF
TRBV12-5	TRBJ2-1	ASGAPLLAGGQVDEQF
TRBV2	TRBJ1-3	ASSEGPQQGTSGNTIY
TRBV6-4	TRBJ1-5	ASSVTQGQPQH
TRBV19	TRBJ1-2	ASKGRGQGFDGYT
TRBV9	TRBJ2-7	ASSAGGTSSYEQY
TRBV10-2	TRBJ1-3	ASSEWVGADGNTIY
TRBV11-2	TRBJ1-1	ASSLSQGYTEAF
TRBV7-9	TRBJ1-2	ASSPGIGTDYGYT
TRBV9	TRBJ2-5	ASSVAPGTGGAQTQY
TRBV27	TRBJ2-1	ASTFTGLNEQF
TRBV7-9	TRBJ2-7	ASSRGQGTYEQY
TRBV9	TRBJ2-3	ASSGSGGITDTQY
TRBV6-4	TRBJ2-3	ASSDSRRGYTDTQY
TRBV29-1	TRBJ1-4	SVAGTGGDEKLF
TRBV15	TRBJ1-5	ATSRDQVSQPQH
TRBV30	TRBJ1-1	ACDPGQGTFRNTEAF
TRBV18	TRBJ1-1	ASSPKPTGEGEAF
TRBV5-4	TRBJ1-2	ASSPDRDGYT
TRBV27	TRBJ2-5	ASREIQGWGETQY
TRBV19	TRBJ1-6	ASSALTGGFGSPLH
TRBV18	TRBJ2-3	ASSQRLTAWRGATDTQY
TRBV10-3	TRBJ1-3	AISEQGGGNTIY
TRBV24-1	TRBJ2-1	ATSDPGTADNEQF
TRBV11-3	TRBJ1-4	ASSLRTNEKLF
TRBV15	TRBJ2-2	ATSRDGAGPPGELF
TRBV11-2	TRBJ2-1	ASSPASGAYNEQF
TRBV6-2/TRBV6-3	TRBJ1-5	ASSYLQVKPQH
TRBV18	TRBJ2-7	ASSPAAGPLIYEQY
TRBV12-5	TRBJ1-5	ASGPPRDISNQPQH
TRBV5-4	TRBJ2-7	ASSHRTSGTYEQY
TRBV5-1	TRBJ1-1	ASKTGGATEAF
TRBV24-1	TRBJ2-3	ATSLSGVSTDTQY
TRBV5-1	TRBJ2-2	ASSLISGGLNTGELF
TRBV19	TRBJ2-7	ASSRYEGGYEQY
TRBV5-1	TRBJ2-3	ASSFPIAGGPTDTQY
TRBV9	TRBJ1-2	ASSVGAVNYGYT
TRBV5-5	TRBJ2-7	ASSGRTSGGLNTYEQY
TRBV11-3	TRBJ2-2	ASSFTNTGELF
TRBV11-2	TRBJ2-7	ASSFLGLAGDEQY
TRBV1	TRBJ1-5	TSSQDRWAGGQPQH
TRBV25-1	TRBJ2-2	ASLRTGPNTGELF
TRBV11-3	TRBJ1-4	ASSLVGPGSSGEKLF
TRBV12-3/TRBV12-4	TRBJ2-3	ASRVRGDTQY
TRBV6-5	TRBJ2-1	ASKPGQLYNEQF
TRBV11-3	TRBJ2-7	ASSSGQAPYEQY
TRBV27	TRBJ1-6	ASKGAGALH
TRBV19	TRBJ1-5	ASSATPGFNQPQH